The 8 T cell receptor beta chains in this list originate from one sample, sequenced in a study of identical twins. TCRdb ran MiXCR on the 5' RACE reads and lists one entry per CDR3 protein. The sample carries 200,000 to 250,000 distinct CDR3 sequences, roughly 13% recorded once. These data were also filed under a second study, of yellow fever vaccine responses in identical twins.

Sequenced sample: memory (CD45RO+) T cells sorted from blood. The receptors here all came from a woman aged 18 to 35 in good health.

This clonotype was observed a few times. This chain connects TRBV6-5 to TRBJ2-1, with TRBD1 identical over 7 bases. The junction had 7 bases not matched to a gene; V was cut back by 2 bases and J by 6 bases. CDR1 and CDR2 (germline): MNHEY, SVGAGI. CDR3 length: 15 amino acids. The CDR3 is CASSYLGQIFNEQFF. CDR3 DNA: TGTGCCAGCAGTTACCTGGGACAGATTTTCAATGAGCAGTTCTTC.

This clonotype was counted many times. The CDR3 reads CSSEKQTDNEQFF. DNA for the CDR3: TGCAGCTCCGAAAAACAGACCGACAATGAGCAGTTCTTC. The chain uses TRBV29-1 and TRBJ2-1; D call uncertain. The V and J ends lost 8 bases and 5 bases respectively, with 16 bases between them. The germline CDR1 and CDR2 sequences are SQVTM and ANQGSEA. The length of the CDR3 is 13 residues.

V usage is TRBV3-1 and J usage is TRBJ1-2; D is unclear. V was trimmed by 0 bases and J by 0 bases, leaving 8 bases between them. This CDR3 has 15 amino acids. CDR1 and CDR2 from the germline V gene are LGHDT and YNNKEL (reference sequence). The CDR3: CASSQDGATNYGYTF. The CDR3 DNA sequence: TGTGCCAGCAGCCAAGATGGCGCCACTAACTATGGCTACACCTTC.

This clonotype has ten or more counts. The CDR3 sequence is CASSRTGTGSYEQYF. The CDR3 coding sequence is TGCGCCAGCAGCCGGACCGGGACAGGCTCCTACGAGCAGTACTTC. The gene calls are TRBV5-1 and TRBJ2-7; 8 bases map to TRBD1. The CDR3 consists of 15 residues. V lost 4 bases, J lost 0 bases, and 6 bases stayed unmatched. Germline assignment: CDR1 SGHRS and CDR2 YFSETQ.

The sample holds many counts of this clonotype. The V gene is TRBV7-2, the J gene TRBJ2-1; 7 bases are a match to TRBD2. Trimming took 5 bases from V and 7 from J; bases not matched to a gene: 8. The CDR3 has 14 amino acids. Germline lookup yields CDR1 SGHTA and CDR2 FQGNSA. CDR3 bases: TGTGCCAGCAGCCCGGGACTACTGGGAAATGAGCAGTTCTTC. This gives the protein CASSPGLLGNEQFF.

Notes on this clonotype: The germline gene is not matched at one end of the junction; a read error may be the cause. This chain joins TRBV7-9 and TRBJ2-5; either TRBD1 or TRBD2 may fit D (5 bases each). Per germline, CDR1 SEHNR and CDR2 FQNEAQ (reference sequence). The CDR3 has 13 residues. The DNA for the CDR3 is TGTGCCAGTCTGCCCTTGGGGGAGCAGACCCAATACTTC. Translated: CASLPLGEQTQYF.

Many counts were recorded for this clonotype. V usage is TRBV11-2 and J usage is TRBJ2-1; the match to TRBD2 covers 7 bases. The germline V gene encodes CDR1 SGHAT and CDR2 FQNNGV. The V segment lost 1 base and the J segment 4 bases; nucleotides outside the gene matches: 7. CDR3 length equals 16 residues. The CDR3 loop reads CASSLVVGTKYNEQFF. The CDR3 region has the DNA TGTGCCAGCAGCTTAGTTGTGGGGACTAAATACAATGAGCAGTTCTTC. The complete variable domain, with remaining parts taken from reference TRBV11-2 and TRBJ2-1, reads EAGVAQSPRYKIIEKRQSVAFWCNPISGHATLYWYQQILGQGPKLLIQFQNNGVVDDSQLPKDRFSAERLKGVDSTLKIQPAKLEDSAVYLCASSLVVGTKYNEQFFGPGTRLTVL.

This clonotype has just a few counts. The chain combines TRBV5-1 with TRBJ2-7, with D maybe TRBD1 (5 bases). CDR3 length: 14 amino acids. Trimming removed 2 bases at V and 7 bases at J, with 16 bases between. Germline values: CDR1 SGHRS, CDR2 YFSETQ. The CDR3 sequence is CASSLVQFKGEQYF. Here the CDR3 DNA reads TGCGCCAGCAGCTTAGTTCAATTCAAGGGGGAGCAGTACTTC.